The present entry profiles one T cell receptor beta chain with its context. Repertoires were generated with immunoSEQ multiplex PCR, while TCRdb's copy carries only in-frame clones and drops some. Among about 22,000 clones, around 84% were seen once, and the ten largest hold roughly 35%. This specimen comes from a study of OX40 agonist ivuxolimab in advanced cancers. Study-wide context: Patients were given ivuxolimab, an antibody that agonizes OX40 (CD134). Participants averaged roughly 60 years of age (range about 23 to 90) and were over 75% male.

Germline CDR1 and CDR2: SGHRS and YFSETQ. The CDR3 totals 18 residues. The V and J ends lost 0 bases and 6 bases respectively, with 22 bases between them. The material sequenced was CD4+ or CD8+ T cells sorted from blood, taken in a trial of the OX40 agonist ivuxolimab. The J gene is TRBJ2-4, the V gene TRBV5-1; the D gene is possibly TRBD1 (6 bases). This TCR was sampled from an adult with an advanced solid tumor such as melanoma, head and neck, liver or kidney cancer. The CDR3 DNA reads TGCGCCAGCAGCTTGGGCTGGGGGCAGGGGAGTAAGATAAACATTCAGTACTTC. Its translation: CASSLGWGQGSKINIQYF. The variable domain in full, with the rest retrieved from reference TRBV5-1 and TRBJ2-4, is KAGVTQTPRYLIKTRGQQVTLSCSPISGHRSVSWYQQTPGQGLQFLFEYFSETQRNKGNFPGRFSGRQFSNSRSEMNVSTLELGDSALYLCASSLGWGQGSKINIQYFGAGTRLSVL.